A selection of T cell receptor beta chains follows, all from one sample in a study of blood T cells in healthy people across ages. TCRdb redid the calling of the 5' RACE reads with MiXCR, one entry per CDR3 protein. The table shows around 990,000 distinct CDR3 sequences, with under 30% occurring only once. These same records also appear under a second study, on T cells of mothers and their children.

Sequenced: blood. Source of these receptors: a girl aged 2 to 10 in good health. Each CDR3 is given with its conserved first and last residue. The D gene is left open where the match is weak. Expanded clones are given a class, and other clones once, few, many or no size at all.

clone size: few; J gene: TRBJ2-1; V gene: TRBV4-1; D gene: -; CDR3 protein: CASSQEVAIILYNEQFF; CDR3 DNA: TGCGCCAGCAGCCAAGAAGTGGCGATCATCCTCTACAATGAGCAGTTCTTC
clone size: few; J gene: TRBJ1-6; V gene: TRBV12-3/TRBV12-4; D gene: -; CDR3 protein: CASSTDSYNSPLHF; CDR3 DNA: TGTGCCAGCTCTACTGACTCCTATAATTCACCCCTCCACTTT
clone size: many; J gene: TRBJ2-5; V gene: TRBV6-1; D gene: -; CDR3 protein: CASSERETQYF; CDR3 DNA: TGTGCCAGCAGTGAAAGGGAGACCCAGTACTTC
clone size: -; J gene: TRBJ2-2; V gene: TRBV7-3; D gene: -; CDR3 protein: CASSFQKGVGDTGELFF; CDR3 DNA: TGTGCCAGCAGCTTTCAAAAAGGGGTAGGAGACACCGGGGAGCTGTTTTTT
clone size: -; J gene: TRBJ2-1; V gene: TRBV24-1; D gene: TRBD2; CDR3 protein: CATSEKLAGGYNEQFF; CDR3 DNA: TGTGCCACCAGTGAAAAACTAGCGGGGGGCTACAATGAGCAGTTCTTC
clone size: -; J gene: TRBJ2-5; V gene: TRBV4-3; D gene: -; CDR3 protein: CASSRRVEETQYF; CDR3 DNA: TGCGCCAGCAGCCGCAGGGTAGAAGAGACCCAGTACTTC
clone size: -; J gene: TRBJ2-5; V gene: TRBV7-2; D gene: -; CDR3 protein: CASSSSTSTETQYF; CDR3 DNA: -
clone size: -; J gene: TRBJ2-5; V gene: TRBV7-2; D gene: TRBD1; CDR3 protein: CASSQGQGFETQYF; CDR3 DNA: TGTGCCAGCAGCCAAGGACAGGGATTTGAGACCCAGTACTTC
clone size: -; J gene: TRBJ2-4; V gene: TRBV27; D gene: -; CDR3 protein: CASSPKWTTSKNIQYF; CDR3 DNA: TGTGCCAGCAGTCCTAAGTGGACCACCAGCAAAAACATTCAGTACTTC
clone size: -; J gene: TRBJ2-5; V gene: TRBV5-1; D gene: TRBD2; CDR3 protein: CASSGGLAGVEETQYF; CDR3 DNA: TGCGCCAGCAGCGGGGGACTAGCGGGAGTGGAGGAGACCCAGTACTTC
clone size: few; J gene: TRBJ2-2; V gene: TRBV9; D gene: TRBD2; CDR3 protein: CASSPLGSSGSGSTGELFF; CDR3 DNA: TGTGCCAGCAGCCCTCTGGGGTCTAGCGGGAGCGGGAGCACCGGGGAGCTGTTTTTT
clone size: -; J gene: TRBJ2-1; V gene: TRBV4-3; D gene: -; CDR3 protein: CASSQDPSGAGEQFF; CDR3 DNA: TGCGCCAGCAGCCAAGACCCGTCGGGGGCTGGAGAGCAGTTCTTC
clone size: few; J gene: TRBJ1-5; V gene: TRBV28; D gene: -; CDR3 protein: CASSLVGTRGSNQPQHF; CDR3 DNA: TGTGCCAGCAGTTTGGTGGGGACTCGGGGCAGCAATCAGCCCCAGCATTTT
clone size: -; J gene: TRBJ2-1; V gene: TRBV20-1; D gene: TRBD1; CDR3 protein: CSAQGVVNEQFF; CDR3 DNA: TGCAGTGCTCAGGGGGTAGTCAATGAGCAGTTCTTC
clone size: -; J gene: TRBJ2-3; V gene: TRBV20-1; D gene: TRBD2; CDR3 protein: CSARLAGRTDTQYF; CDR3 DNA: TGCAGTGCTAGACTAGCGGGACGCACAGATACGCAGTATTTT
clone size: many; J gene: TRBJ2-5; V gene: TRBV12-3/TRBV12-4; D gene: TRBD2; CDR3 protein: CASSLTSGGSETQYF; CDR3 DNA: TGTGCCAGCAGCTTGACTAGCGGGGGGTCGGAGACCCAGTACTTC
clone size: -; J gene: TRBJ1-2; V gene: TRBV28; D gene: -; CDR3 protein: CASSLFASDWENGYTF; CDR3 DNA: TGTGCCAGCAGTTTATTTGCCTCCGACTGGGAAAATGGCTACACCTTC
clone size: -; J gene: TRBJ2-5; V gene: TRBV7-7; D gene: -; CDR3 protein: CASSLSSRSTETQYF; CDR3 DNA: TGTGCTAGCAGCTTATCTAGCAGGTCTACAGAGACCCAGTACTTC
clone size: -; J gene: TRBJ2-7; V gene: TRBV6-6; D gene: -; CDR3 protein: CASSYSLTYEQYF; CDR3 DNA: TGTGCCAGCAGTTACTCGCTGACCTACGAGCAGTACTTC
clone size: few; J gene: TRBJ1-2; V gene: TRBV29-1; D gene: -; CDR3 protein: CSVGNRDLYGYTF; CDR3 DNA: TGCAGCGTTGGGAACAGGGACCTCTATGGCTACACCTTC
clone size: -; J gene: TRBJ1-2; V gene: TRBV7-2; D gene: TRBD1; CDR3 protein: CASSSGGTAANF; CDR3 DNA: TGTGCCAGCAGCTCGGGGGGGACAGCTGCAAACTTC
clone size: -; J gene: TRBJ2-3; V gene: TRBV5-4; D gene: -; CDR3 protein: CASSPEGLADTQYF; CDR3 DNA: TGTGCCAGCAGCCCGGAGGGCCTAGCAGATACGCAGTATTTT
clone size: -; J gene: TRBJ2-3; V gene: TRBV20-1; D gene: TRBD2; CDR3 protein: CSAQTSGGPTDTQYF; CDR3 DNA: TGCAGTGCCCAAACTAGCGGGGGGCCCACAGATACGCAGTATTTT
clone size: -; J gene: TRBJ2-4; V gene: TRBV27; D gene: -; CDR3 protein: CASSLSRSKNIQYF; CDR3 DNA: TGTGCCAGCAGTTTATCACGGTCCAAAAACATTCAGTACTTC
clone size: -; J gene: TRBJ2-5; V gene: TRBV10-3; D gene: -; CDR3 protein: CAAKGDPRETQYF; CDR3 DNA: TGTGCCGCTAAAGGGGACCCGCGGGAGACCCAGTACTTC
clone size: -; J gene: TRBJ2-2; V gene: TRBV3-1; D gene: TRBD2; CDR3 protein: CASSHDRRGSGVTGELFF; CDR3 DNA: TGTGCCAGCAGTCACGACCGAAGGGGTAGCGGGGTTACCGGGGAGCTGTTTTTT
clone size: -; J gene: TRBJ2-7; V gene: TRBV20-1; D gene: TRBD1; CDR3 protein: CSAISGTGVEEQYF; CDR3 DNA: TGCAGTGCTATTTCCGGGACAGGGGTCGAGGAGCAGTACTTC
clone size: -; J gene: TRBJ1-2; V gene: TRBV7-2; D gene: TRBD1; CDR3 protein: CASSSRTGSEYGYTF; CDR3 DNA: TGTGCCAGCAGCTCCCGGACAGGGTCGGAATATGGCTACACCTTC
clone size: few; J gene: TRBJ2-5; V gene: TRBV12-3/TRBV12-4; D gene: TRBD1; CDR3 protein: CASSRGTGAQVTQYF; CDR3 DNA: TGTGCCAGCAGTAGAGGGACAGGGGCACAAGTGACCCAGTACTTC
clone size: -; J gene: TRBJ1-4; V gene: TRBV27; D gene: -; CDR3 protein: CASSPIQGEREKLFF; CDR3 DNA: TGTGCCAGCAGTCCGATACAGGGAGAAAGAGAAAAACTGTTTTTT
clone size: -; J gene: TRBJ2-7; V gene: TRBV29-1; D gene: -; CDR3 protein: CSVADTSYEQYF; CDR3 DNA: TGCAGCGTCGCCGACACATCCTACGAGCAGTACTTC
clone size: -; J gene: TRBJ2-7; V gene: TRBV24-1; D gene: TRBD1; CDR3 protein: CATSDPRQGTYEQYF; CDR3 DNA: TGTGCCACCAGTGATCCGCGACAGGGGACCTACGAGCAGTACTTC
clone size: few; J gene: TRBJ1-1; V gene: TRBV20-1; D gene: -; CDR3 protein: CSAEGRKNTEAFF; CDR3 DNA: TGCAGTGCAGAGGGGAGGAAGAACACTGAAGCTTTCTTT
clone size: many; J gene: TRBJ2-1; V gene: TRBV5-6; D gene: -; CDR3 protein: CASSPRGASYNEQFF; CDR3 DNA: TGTGCCAGCAGCCCACGGGGGGCGTCCTACAATGAGCAGTTCTTC
clone size: few; J gene: TRBJ2-3; V gene: TRBV29-1; D gene: TRBD2; CDR3 protein: CSVKLGLAGDTQYF; CDR3 DNA: TGCAGCGTCAAACTGGGACTAGCGGGAGATACGCAGTATTTT
clone size: few; J gene: TRBJ2-1; V gene: TRBV20-1; D gene: -; CDR3 protein: CSAGRDRINEQFF; CDR3 DNA: TGCAGTGCTGGTAGAGACCGAATCAATGAGCAGTTCTTC
clone size: -; J gene: TRBJ2-6; V gene: TRBV3-1; D gene: -; CDR3 protein: CASSQTPLGSGANVLTF; CDR3 DNA: TGTGCCAGCAGCCAGACCCCCTTGGGATCTGGGGCCAACGTCCTGACTTTC
clone size: few; J gene: TRBJ2-2; V gene: TRBV27; D gene: -; CDR3 protein: CASSSDRDGRELFF; CDR3 DNA: TGTGCCAGCAGTTCCGACCGGGACGGGAGGGAGCTGTTTTTT
clone size: -; J gene: TRBJ1-4; V gene: TRBV25-1; D gene: -; CDR3 protein: CASSEWNGEKLFF; CDR3 DNA: TGTGCCAGCAGTGAATGGAATGGTGAAAAACTGTTTTTT
clone size: -; J gene: TRBJ1-5; V gene: TRBV24-1; D gene: TRBD1; CDR3 protein: CATSVSEDRASNQPQHF; CDR3 DNA: TGTGCCACCAGTGTGTCGGAGGACAGGGCTAGCAATCAGCCCCAGCATTTT
clone size: -; J gene: TRBJ1-1; V gene: TRBV4-2; D gene: TRBD1; CDR3 protein: CASSQGFQGDTEAFF; CDR3 DNA: TGTGCCAGCAGCCAAGGATTCCAGGGGGACACTGAAGCTTTCTTT
clone size: -; J gene: TRBJ2-7; V gene: TRBV20-1; D gene: -; CDR3 protein: CSARETVPYEQYF; CDR3 DNA: TGCAGTGCTAGAGAGACGGTACCCTACGAGCAGTACTTC
clone size: few; J gene: TRBJ1-1; V gene: TRBV12-3/TRBV12-4; D gene: -; CDR3 protein: CASSYTIGFTEAFF; CDR3 DNA: TGTGCCAGCAGCTATACAATCGGTTTCACTGAAGCTTTCTTT